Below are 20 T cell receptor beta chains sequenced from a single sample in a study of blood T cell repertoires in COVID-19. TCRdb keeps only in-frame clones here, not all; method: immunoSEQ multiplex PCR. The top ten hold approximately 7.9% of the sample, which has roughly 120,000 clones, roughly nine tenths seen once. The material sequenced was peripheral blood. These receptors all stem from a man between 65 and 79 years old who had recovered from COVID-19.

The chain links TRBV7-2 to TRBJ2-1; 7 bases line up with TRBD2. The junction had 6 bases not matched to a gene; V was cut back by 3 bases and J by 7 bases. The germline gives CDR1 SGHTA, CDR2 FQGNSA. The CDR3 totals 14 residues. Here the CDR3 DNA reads TGTGCCAGCAGCTTCGGGGGGACTCCTAATGAGCAGTTCTTC. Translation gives CASSFGGTPNEQFF.

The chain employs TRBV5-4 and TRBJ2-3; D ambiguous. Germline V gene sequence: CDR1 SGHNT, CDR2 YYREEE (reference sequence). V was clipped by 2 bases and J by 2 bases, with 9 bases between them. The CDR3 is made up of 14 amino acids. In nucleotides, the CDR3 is TGTGCCAGCAGCTTAAGGCGGTCCACAGATACGCAGTATTTT. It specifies CASSLRRSTDTQYF.

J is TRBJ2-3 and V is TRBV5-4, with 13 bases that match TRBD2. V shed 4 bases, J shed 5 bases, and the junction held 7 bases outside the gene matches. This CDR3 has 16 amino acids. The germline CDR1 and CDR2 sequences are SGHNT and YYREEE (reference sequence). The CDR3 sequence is CASSGRTSGRIDTQYF. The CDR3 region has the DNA TGTGCCAGCAGCGGACGGACTAGCGGGAGAATAGATACGCAGTATTTT.

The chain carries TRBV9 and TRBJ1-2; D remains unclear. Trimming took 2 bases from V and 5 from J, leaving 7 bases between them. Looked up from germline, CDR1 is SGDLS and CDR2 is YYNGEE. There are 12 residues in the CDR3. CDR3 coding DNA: TGTGCCAGCAGCGTGGGAGGTTATGGCTACACCTTC. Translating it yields CASSVGGYGYTF.

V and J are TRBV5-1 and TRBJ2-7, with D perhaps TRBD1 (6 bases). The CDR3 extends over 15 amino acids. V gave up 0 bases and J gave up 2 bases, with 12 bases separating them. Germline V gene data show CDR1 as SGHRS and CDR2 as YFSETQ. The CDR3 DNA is TGCGCCAGCAGCTTGGTGGCAGGGGAGACCTACGAGCAGTACTTC. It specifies CASSLVAGETYEQYF.

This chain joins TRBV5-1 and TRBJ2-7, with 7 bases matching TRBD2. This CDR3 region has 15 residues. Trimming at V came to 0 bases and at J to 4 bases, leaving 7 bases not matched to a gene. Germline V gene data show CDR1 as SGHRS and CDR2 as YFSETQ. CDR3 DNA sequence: TGCGCCAGCAGCTTGGGGGGAGGGACTGTTTACGAGCAGTACTTC. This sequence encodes CASSLGGGTVYEQYF.

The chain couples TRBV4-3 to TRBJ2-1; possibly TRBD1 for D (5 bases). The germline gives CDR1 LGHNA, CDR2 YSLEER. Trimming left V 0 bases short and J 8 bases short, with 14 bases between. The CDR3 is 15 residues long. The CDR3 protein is CASSQDGREFYEQFF. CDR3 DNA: TGCGCCAGCAGCCAAGACGGCAGGGAATTTTATGAGCAGTTCTTC.

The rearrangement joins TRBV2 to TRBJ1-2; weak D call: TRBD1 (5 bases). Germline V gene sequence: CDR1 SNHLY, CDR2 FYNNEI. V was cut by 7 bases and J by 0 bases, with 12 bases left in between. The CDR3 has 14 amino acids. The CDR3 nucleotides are TGTGCCAGCACCCTTGGGGCAGCTAACTATGGCTACACCTTC. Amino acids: CASTLGAANYGYTF.

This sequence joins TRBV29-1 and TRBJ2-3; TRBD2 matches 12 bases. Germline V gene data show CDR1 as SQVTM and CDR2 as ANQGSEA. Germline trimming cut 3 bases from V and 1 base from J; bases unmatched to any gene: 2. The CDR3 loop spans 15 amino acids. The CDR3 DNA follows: TGCAGCGTTGAGGGACTAGCGGGTCGCACAGATACGCAGTATTTT. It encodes CSVEGLAGRTDTQYF.

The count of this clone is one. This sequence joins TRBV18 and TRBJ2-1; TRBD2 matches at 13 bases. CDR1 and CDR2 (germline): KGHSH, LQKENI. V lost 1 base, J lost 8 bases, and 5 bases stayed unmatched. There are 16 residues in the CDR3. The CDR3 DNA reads TGTGCCAGCTCACCACTACTAGCGGGAGGGGTACATGAGCAGTTCTTC. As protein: CASSPLLAGGVHEQFF.

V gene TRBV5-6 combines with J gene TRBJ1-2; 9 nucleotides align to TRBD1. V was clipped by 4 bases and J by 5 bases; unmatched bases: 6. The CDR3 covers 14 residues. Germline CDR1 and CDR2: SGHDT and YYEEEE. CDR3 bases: TGTGCCAGCAGCAAACGGACAGGGGAATATGGCTACACCTTC. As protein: CASSKRTGEYGYTF.

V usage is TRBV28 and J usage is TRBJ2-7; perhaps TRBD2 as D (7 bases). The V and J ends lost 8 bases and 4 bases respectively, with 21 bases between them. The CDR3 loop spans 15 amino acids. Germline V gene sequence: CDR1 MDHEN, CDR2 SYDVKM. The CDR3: CASPGAGALGYEQYF. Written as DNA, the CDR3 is TGTGCCAGCCCAGGGGCGGGAGCCCTCGGGTACGAGCAGTACTTC.

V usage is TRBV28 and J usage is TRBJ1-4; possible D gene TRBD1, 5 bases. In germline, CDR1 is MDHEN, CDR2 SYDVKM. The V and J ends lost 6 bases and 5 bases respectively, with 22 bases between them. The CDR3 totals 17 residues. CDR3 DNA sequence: TGTGCCAGCAGCCCAGCGGGGGGTAGAATCGGAAATGAAAAACTGTTTTTT. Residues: CASSPAGGRIGNEKLFF.

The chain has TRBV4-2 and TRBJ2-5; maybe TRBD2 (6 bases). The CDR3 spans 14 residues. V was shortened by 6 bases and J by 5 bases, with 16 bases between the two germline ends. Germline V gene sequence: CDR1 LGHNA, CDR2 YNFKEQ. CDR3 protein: CASRLYGGLETQYF. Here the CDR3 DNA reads TGTGCCAGCAGATTGTACGGGGGTTTGGAGACCCAGTACTTC.

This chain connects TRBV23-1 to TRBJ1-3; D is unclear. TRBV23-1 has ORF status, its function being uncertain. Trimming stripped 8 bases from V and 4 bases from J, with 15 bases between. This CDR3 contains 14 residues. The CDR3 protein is CASGRPSGGNTIYF. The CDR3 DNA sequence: TGCGCCAGCGGGCGACCCTCGGGGGGAAACACCATATATTTT.

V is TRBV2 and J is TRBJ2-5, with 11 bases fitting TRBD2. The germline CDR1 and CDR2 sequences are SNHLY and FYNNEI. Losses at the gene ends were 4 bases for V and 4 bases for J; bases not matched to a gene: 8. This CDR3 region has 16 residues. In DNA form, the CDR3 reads TGTGCCAGCAGTGGGTTAGCGGGGGGGGCCCCAGAGACCCAGTACTTC. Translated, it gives CASSGLAGGAPETQYF.

As DNA, the CDR3 is TGTGCCAGCAGGGACCTAGCGGGAGGTGACACCGGGGAGCTGTTTTTT. Translation: CASRDLAGGDTGELFF. This rearrangement joins TRBV2 to TRBJ2-2; 11 bases fit TRBD2. This CDR3 region has 16 residues. The V gene end was trimmed by 6 bases and the J gene end by 3 bases; junction bases not matched to a gene: 6. Germline CDR1 SNHLY, CDR2 FYNNEI.

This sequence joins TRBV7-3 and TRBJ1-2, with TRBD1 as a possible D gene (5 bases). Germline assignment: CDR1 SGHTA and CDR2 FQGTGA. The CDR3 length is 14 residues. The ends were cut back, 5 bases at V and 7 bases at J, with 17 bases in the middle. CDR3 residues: CASSPSGGPGGYTF. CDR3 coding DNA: TGTGCCAGCAGCCCCAGCGGGGGACCGGGTGGCTACACCTTC.

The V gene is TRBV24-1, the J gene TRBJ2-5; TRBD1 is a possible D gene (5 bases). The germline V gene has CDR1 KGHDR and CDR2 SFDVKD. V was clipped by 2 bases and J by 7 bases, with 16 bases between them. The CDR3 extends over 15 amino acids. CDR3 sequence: CATSDSSESRGTQYF. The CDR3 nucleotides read TGTGCCACCAGTGATTCTTCCGAATCTAGGGGGACCCAGTACTTC.

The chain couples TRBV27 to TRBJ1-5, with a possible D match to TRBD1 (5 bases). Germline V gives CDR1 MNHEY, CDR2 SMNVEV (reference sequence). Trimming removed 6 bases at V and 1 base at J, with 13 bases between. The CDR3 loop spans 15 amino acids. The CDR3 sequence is CASRLYRTSNQPQHF. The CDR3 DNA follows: TGTGCCAGCAGGTTGTACAGGACCAGCAATCAGCCCCAGCATTTT.